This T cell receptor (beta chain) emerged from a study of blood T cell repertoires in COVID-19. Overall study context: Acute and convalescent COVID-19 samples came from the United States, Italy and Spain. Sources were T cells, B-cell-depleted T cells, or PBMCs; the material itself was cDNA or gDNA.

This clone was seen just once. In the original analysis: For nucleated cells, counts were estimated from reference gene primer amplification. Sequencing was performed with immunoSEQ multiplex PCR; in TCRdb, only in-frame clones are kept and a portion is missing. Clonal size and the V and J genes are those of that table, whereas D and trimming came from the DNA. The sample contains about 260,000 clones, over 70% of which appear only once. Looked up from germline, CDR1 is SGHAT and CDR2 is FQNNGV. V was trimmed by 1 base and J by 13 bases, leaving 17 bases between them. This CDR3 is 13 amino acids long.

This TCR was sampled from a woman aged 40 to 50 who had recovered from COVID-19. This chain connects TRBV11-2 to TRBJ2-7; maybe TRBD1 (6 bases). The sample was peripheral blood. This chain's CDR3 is CASSLGLRGWHYF. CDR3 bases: TGTGCCAGCAGCTTAGGTCTCAGGGGTTGGCATTACTTC. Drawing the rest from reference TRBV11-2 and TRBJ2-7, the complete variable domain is EAGVAQSPRYKIIEKRQSVAFWCNPISGHATLYWYQQILGQGPKLLIQFQNNGVVDDSQLPKDRFSAERLKGVDSTLKIQPAKLEDSAVYLCASSLGLRGWHYFGPGTRLTVT.